These 2 T cell receptor beta chains share one sample of origin, sequenced in a study of blood T cells in healthy people across ages (dated by TCRdb to between 2014 and 2016). The library came from 5' RACE. The instrument was an Illumina HiSeq 2500. A second PCR of roughly 7 to 12 cycles was run with a J-beta primer mix and a sample-barcoded 5' primer. Using fastp trimming at Q25 and MiXCR clonotype assembly, TCRdb reanalyzed the public sequencing data and kept in-frame beta chains. For every CDR3 protein sequence, its rows merge into one entry that carries the most common genes and DNA. Present in this sample are 850,000 to 1,000,000 distinct CDR3 sequences, roughly 43% of which were seen just once. Around 15% of the sample is in the top ten clones. Sequenced sample: blood. These receptors were collected from a man under 40 in good health.

The rearrangement links TRBV28 to TRBJ1-2, with unresolved D. Germline-derived CDR1 and CDR2 are MDHEN and SYDVKM. This CDR3 has 14 residues. Trimming removed 8 bases from V and 2 bases from J, with 15 bases in between. The CDR3 is CASEMTEENYGYTF. CDR3 DNA: TGTGCCAGCGAGATGACGGAAGAAAACTATGGCTACACCTTC.

The rearrangement links TRBV29-1 to TRBJ2-3; 7 bases fit TRBD2. The CDR3 is 12 amino acids. CDR1 is SQVTM, CDR2 ANQGSEA, per germline. With 4 bases clipped from V and 5 bases from J, the junction kept 3 bases outside the gene matches. The CDR3 sequence is CSVGIAGDTQYF. CDR3 nucleotides: TGCAGCGTTGGGATAGCGGGAGATACGCAGTATTTT.